This TCR beta chain emerged from a study of CD8 T cells in ankylosing spondylitis. Preparation of TCR beta libraries was done by quantitative 5'-RACE with molecular barcodes. One entry per CDR3 protein, called by TCRdb with MiXCR from the 5' RACE reads. The table has 450,000 or so distinct CDR3 sequences, roughly 26% seen once; the top ten hold roughly 0.9%. The CDR3 spans 19 residues. The germline CDR1 and CDR2 sequences are DFQATT and SNEGSKA (reference sequence). With V trimmed by 2 bases and J by 10 bases, 25 bases remained unmatched. Study results and limitations: Matched ankylosing spondylitis synovial fluid reportedly contained a significantly enriched population of disease-linked clones. Roughly eight highly homologous variants formed a TCR beta motif that appeared characteristic of ankylosing spondylitis blood. Earlier work had already found some motif variants in reactive arthritis synovial fluid and blood.

This clonotype was detected only a few times. Its antigen is undetermined. This chain connects TRBV20-1 to TRBJ2-1, with 8 positions matching TRBD2. This clonotype was obtained from a male donor with ankylosing spondylitis. Sequencing was carried out using blood, either unsorted or a sorted T cell fraction (not recorded which). The CDR3 coding sequence is TGCAGTGCTAGACCTTTCGGCTGGGCTAGCGGGCCATCGTCCGAAGAGCAGTTCTTC. Translated, it gives CSARPFGWASGPSSEEQFF.